This entry concerns a single TCR beta chain. Its antigen is as yet unknown. The record originates from a study of blood T cells in healthy people across ages. Regarding the study as a whole: Per million T cells, the diversity of TCR beta decreased roughly linearly as age advanced.

The authors ran a second PCR of about 6 to 11 cycles using a sample-barcoded 5' primer and a J-beta primer mix. Every molecule of cDNA carried a tag from a template-switch adaptor with 12 random nucleotides. Researchers report that each sample yielded at least 2.5 million CDR3-containing paired-end reads. MiXCR, applied by TCRdb to the 5' RACE reads, yields one record per CDR3 protein. The sample includes some 1,800,000 distinct CDR3 sequences, 35% to 50% of them seen just once. The CDR3 is 14 amino acids. Germline V gene lookup returns CDR1 LGHNA and CDR2 YNFKEQ. The V end was cut by 1 base, the J end by 5 bases, with 12 bases between.

Sequencing input: blood. The source is a human donor in good health. The chain joins TRBV4-2 to TRBJ2-7; D is unclear. The CDR3 coding sequence is TGTGCCAGCAGCCAAGTAGAAGGGATTCACGAGCAGTACTTC. Translating gives CASSQVEGIHEQYF.